This T cell receptor (beta chain) is from a study of T cells in Graves' hyperthyroidism and ophthalmopathy. Using RNA transcripts as the source, TCR beta CDR3 regions were amplified. The HTBI primer set drove a first-round RT-PCR of the TCR CDR3. TCRdb itself ran the multiplex PCR reads through MiXCR, one entry per CDR3 protein. The table includes fewer than 700,000 distinct CDR3 sequences, around 15% detected once. It was less than 13 ml of fresh peripheral blood that supplied the PBMCs. Many counts were recorded for this clonotype. Its antigen is undetermined. Study-wide results and caveats: Most thyroid-expanded clonotypes above 0.001 were also found in blood. A model using 13 V-J features told ophthalmopathy apart from stable hyperthyroidism. Model predictions of ophthalmopathy came a median around 6.5 months before onset.

Sequencing was performed on blood. The clonotype was recovered from a woman in her 30s with Graves' hyperthyroidism.

The CDR3 is CASSLDSRSYEQYF. The CDR3 coding sequence is TGTGCCAGCAGCTTAGATTCGCGGAGTTACGAGCAGTACTTC. This sequence joins TRBV11-2 and TRBJ2-7; D is unclear. In germline, CDR1 is SGHAT, CDR2 FQNNGV. The V end lost 0 bases, the J end lost 4 bases, and 10 bases lay between the germline ends. The CDR3 length is 14 residues.